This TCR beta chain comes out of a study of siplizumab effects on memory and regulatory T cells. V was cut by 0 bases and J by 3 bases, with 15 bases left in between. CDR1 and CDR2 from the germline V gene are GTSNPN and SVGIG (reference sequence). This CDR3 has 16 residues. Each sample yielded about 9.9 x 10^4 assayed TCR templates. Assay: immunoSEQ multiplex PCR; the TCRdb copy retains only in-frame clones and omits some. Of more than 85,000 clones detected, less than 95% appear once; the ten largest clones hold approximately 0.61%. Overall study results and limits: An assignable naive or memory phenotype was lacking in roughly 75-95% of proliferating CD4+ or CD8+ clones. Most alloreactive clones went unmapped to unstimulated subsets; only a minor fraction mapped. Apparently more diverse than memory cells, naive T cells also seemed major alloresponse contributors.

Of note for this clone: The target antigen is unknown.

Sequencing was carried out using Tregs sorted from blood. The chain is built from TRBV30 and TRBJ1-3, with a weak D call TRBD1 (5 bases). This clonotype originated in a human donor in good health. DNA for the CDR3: TGTGCCTGGAGTGTTGGGGGTCTAGGGTATGGAAACACCATATATTTT. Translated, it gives CAWSVGGLGYGNTIYF. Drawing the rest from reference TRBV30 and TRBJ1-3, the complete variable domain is SQTIHQWPATLVQPVGSPLSLECTVEGTSNPNLYWYRQAAGRGLQLLFYSVGIGQISSEVPQNLSASRPQDRQFILSSKKLLLSDSGFYLCAWSVGGLGYGNTIYFGEGSWLTVV.